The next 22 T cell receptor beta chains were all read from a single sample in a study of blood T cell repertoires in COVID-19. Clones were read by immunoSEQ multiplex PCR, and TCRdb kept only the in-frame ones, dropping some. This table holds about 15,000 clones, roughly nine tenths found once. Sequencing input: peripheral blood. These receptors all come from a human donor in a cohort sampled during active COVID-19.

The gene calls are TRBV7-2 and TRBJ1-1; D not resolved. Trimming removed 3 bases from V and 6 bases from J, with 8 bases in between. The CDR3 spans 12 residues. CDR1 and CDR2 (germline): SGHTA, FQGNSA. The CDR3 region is CASSFVFSEAFF. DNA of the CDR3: TGTGCCAGCAGCTTTGTCTTCTCTGAAGCTTTCTTT.

The CDR3 DNA follows: TGTGCCAGCACCAAGGGGGGACAGCTTCAGATTCGGCCCCAGCATTTT. Encoded protein: CASTKGGQLQIRPQHF. The gene calls are TRBV21-1 and TRBJ1-5; the table's D call, TRBD1, has no DNA check behind it. TRBV21-1 is classified as a pseudogene. CDR3 length equals 16 residues.

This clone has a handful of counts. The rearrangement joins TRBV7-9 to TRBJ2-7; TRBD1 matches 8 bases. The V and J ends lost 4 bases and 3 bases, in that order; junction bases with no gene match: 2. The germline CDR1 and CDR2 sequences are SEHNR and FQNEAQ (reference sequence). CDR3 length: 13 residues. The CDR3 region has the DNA TGTGCCAGCAGCTCCACAGGGGGCTACGAGCAGTACTTC. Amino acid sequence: CASSSTGGYEQYF. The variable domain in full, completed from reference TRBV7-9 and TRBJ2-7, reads DTGVSQNPRHKITKRGQNVTFRCDPISEHNRLYWYRQTLGQGPEFLTYFQNEAQLEKSRLLSDRFSAERPKGSFSTLEIQRTEQGDSAMYLCASSSTGGYEQYFGPGTRLTVT.

As DNA, the CDR3 is TGCGCCAGCAGCCCGACGGGACAAGCGAACACTGAAGCTTTCTTT. The encoded protein is CASSPTGQANTEAFF. The gene calls are TRBV5-1 and TRBJ1-1, with D maybe TRBD1 (6 bases). The germline CDR1 and CDR2 sequences are SGHRS and YFSETQ. V was shortened by 4 bases and J by 1 base, with 14 bases between the two germline ends. The CDR3 spans 15 residues.

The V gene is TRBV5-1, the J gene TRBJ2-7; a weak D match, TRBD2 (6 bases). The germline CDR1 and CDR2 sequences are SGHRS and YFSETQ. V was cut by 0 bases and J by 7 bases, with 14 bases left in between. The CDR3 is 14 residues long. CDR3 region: CASSLGGAVKEQYF. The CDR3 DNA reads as TGCGCCAGCAGCTTGGGCGGGGCAGTGAAAGAGCAGTACTTC.

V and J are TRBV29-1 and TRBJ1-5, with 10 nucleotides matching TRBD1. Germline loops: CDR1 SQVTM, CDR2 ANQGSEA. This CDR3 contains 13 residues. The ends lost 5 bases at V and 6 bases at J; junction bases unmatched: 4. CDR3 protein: CSVRTGGAQPQHF. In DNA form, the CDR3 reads TGCAGCGTTCGGACAGGGGGAGCTCAGCCCCAGCATTTT.

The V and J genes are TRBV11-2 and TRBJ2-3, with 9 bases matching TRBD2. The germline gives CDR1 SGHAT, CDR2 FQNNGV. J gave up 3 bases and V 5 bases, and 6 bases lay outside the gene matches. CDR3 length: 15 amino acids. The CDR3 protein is CASSPQLAGTDTQYF. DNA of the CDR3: TGTGCCAGCAGCCCGCAGCTAGCGGGGACAGATACGCAGTATTTT.

The CDR3 sequence: CATRDRSSYNSPLHF. The CDR3 DNA sequence: TGTGCCACCCGGGACAGAAGCTCCTATAATTCACCCCTCCACTTT. V is TRBV10-3 and J is TRBJ1-6, with 7 bases that match TRBD1. Trimming took 10 bases from V and 0 from J; bases not matched to a gene: 6. The CDR3 is made up of 15 amino acids. Looked up from germline, CDR1 is ENHRY and CDR2 is SYGVKD.

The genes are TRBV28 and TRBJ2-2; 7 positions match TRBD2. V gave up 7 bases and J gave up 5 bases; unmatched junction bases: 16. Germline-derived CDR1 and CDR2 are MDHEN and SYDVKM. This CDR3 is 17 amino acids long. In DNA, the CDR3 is TGTGCCAGCACCTTATCCGGGTTGGGGAGGGTTACCGGGGAGCTGTTTTTT. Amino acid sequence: CASTLSGLGRVTGELFF.

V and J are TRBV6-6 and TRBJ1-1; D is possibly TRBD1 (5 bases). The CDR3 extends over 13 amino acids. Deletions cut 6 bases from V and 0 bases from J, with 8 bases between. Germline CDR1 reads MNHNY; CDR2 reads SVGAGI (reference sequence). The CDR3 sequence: CASSQTVNTEAFF. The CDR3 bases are TGTGCCAGCAGCCAGACAGTGAACACTGAAGCTTTCTTT.

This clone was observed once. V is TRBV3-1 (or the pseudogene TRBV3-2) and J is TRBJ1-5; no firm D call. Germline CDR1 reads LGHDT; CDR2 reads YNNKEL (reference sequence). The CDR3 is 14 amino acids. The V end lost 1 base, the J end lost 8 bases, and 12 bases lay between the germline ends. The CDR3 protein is CASSQGRASEPQHF. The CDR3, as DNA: TGTGCCAGCAGCCAAGGGAGGGCTTCGGAGCCCCAGCATTTT.

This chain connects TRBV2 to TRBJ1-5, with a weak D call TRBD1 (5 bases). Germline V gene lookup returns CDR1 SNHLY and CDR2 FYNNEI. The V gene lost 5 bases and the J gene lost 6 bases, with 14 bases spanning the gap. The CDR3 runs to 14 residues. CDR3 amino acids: CASSTERGGQPQHF. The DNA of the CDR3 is TGTGCCAGCAGTACTGAAAGGGGAGGTCAGCCCCAGCATTTT.

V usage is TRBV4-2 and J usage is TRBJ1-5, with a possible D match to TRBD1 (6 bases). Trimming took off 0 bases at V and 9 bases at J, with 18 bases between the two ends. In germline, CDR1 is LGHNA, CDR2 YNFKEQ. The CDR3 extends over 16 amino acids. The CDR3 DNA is TGTGCCAGCAGCCAAGAAGGCGGCAGGGGTTTGCGGCCCCAGCATTTT. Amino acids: CASSQEGGRGLRPQHF.

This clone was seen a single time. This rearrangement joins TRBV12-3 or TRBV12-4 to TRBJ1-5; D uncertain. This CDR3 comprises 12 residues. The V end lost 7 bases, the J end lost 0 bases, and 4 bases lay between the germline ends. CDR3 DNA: TGTGCCAGCACCCTTAGCAATCAGCCCCAGCATTTT. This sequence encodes CASTLSNQPQHF.

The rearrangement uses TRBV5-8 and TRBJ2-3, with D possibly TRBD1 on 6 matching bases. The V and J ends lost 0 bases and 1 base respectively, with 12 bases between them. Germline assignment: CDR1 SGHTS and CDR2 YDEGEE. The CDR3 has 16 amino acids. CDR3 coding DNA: TGTGCCAGCAGCTTGGGGAAGAGACAGGGCACAGATACGCAGTATTTT. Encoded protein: CASSLGKRQGTDTQYF.

The CDR3 loop reads CASSYPGQGVDTQYF. DNA for the CDR3: TGTGCCAGCAGCTATCCGGGACAGGGGGTAGATACGCAGTATTTT. The rearrangement uses TRBV11-2 and TRBJ2-3; TRBD1 matches at 11 bases. The V gene's germline CDR1 is SGHAT and CDR2 FQNNGV. V lost 4 bases, J lost 5 bases, and 5 bases stayed unmatched. The CDR3 is 15 residues long.

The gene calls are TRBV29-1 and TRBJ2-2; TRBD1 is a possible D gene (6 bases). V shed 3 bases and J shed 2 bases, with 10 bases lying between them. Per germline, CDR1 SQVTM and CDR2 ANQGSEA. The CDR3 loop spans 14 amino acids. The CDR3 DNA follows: TGCAGCGTTGAGTTACAGGGCAACACCGGGGAGCTGTTTTTT. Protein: CSVELQGNTGELFF.

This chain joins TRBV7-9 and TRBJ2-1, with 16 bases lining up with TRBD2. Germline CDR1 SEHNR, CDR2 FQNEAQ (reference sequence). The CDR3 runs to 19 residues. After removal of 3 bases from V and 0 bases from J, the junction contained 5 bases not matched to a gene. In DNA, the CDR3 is TGTGCCAGCAGCTTGCCCGGGACTAGCGGGAGGGCCTCCTACAATGAGCAGTTCTTC. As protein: CASSLPGTSGRASYNEQFF.

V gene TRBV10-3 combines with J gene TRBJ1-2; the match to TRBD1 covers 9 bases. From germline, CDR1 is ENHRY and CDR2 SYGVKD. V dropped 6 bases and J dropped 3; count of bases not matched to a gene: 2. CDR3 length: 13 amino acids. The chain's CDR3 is CAISRQGDYGYTF. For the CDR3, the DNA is TGTGCCATCAGCCGACAGGGGGACTATGGCTACACCTTC.

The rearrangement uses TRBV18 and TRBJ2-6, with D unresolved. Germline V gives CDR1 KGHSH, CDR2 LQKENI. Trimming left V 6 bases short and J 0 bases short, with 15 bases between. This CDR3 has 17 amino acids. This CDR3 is CASSLSTDDSGANVLTF. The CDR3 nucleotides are TGTGCCAGCTCCCTAAGCACAGACGACTCTGGGGCCAACGTCCTGACTTTC.

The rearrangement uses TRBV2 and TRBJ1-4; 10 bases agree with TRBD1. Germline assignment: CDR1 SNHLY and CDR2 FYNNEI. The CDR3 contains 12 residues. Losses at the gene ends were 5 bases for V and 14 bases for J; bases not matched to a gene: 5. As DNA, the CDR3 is TGTGCCAGCAGTAACCGGGACAGGGGCCTGTTTTTT. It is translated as CASSNRDRGLFF.

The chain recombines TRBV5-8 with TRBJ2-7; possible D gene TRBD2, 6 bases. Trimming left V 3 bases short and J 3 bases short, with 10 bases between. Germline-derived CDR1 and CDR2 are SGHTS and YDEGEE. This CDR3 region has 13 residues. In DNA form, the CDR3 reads TGTGCCAGCAGCTCACACGGGAGCTACGAGCAGTACTTC. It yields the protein CASSSHGSYEQYF.